This TCR beta chain was identified during a study of response to subunit inactivated influenza vaccine. Overall study results and limits: Every seasonal influenza vaccination brings in few new T cells, the authors suggested.

One entry per CDR3 protein results from TCRdb running MiXCR on the RT-PCR reads. The sample records almost 250,000 distinct CDR3 sequences, 10% to 15% being singletons. About this clonotype itself: Its matching antigen is unknown.

The J segment lost 5 bases and the V segment lost 4 bases, leaving 7 bases of the junction unmatched. The CDR3 sequence is 14 residues long. Germline CDR1 and CDR2: SGHRS and YFSETQ. This chain links TRBV5-1 with TRBJ2-7; 9 bases line up with TRBD1. The starting material was non-naive T cells sorted from PBMCs, obtained less than 15 days before vaccination. The receptor was derived from a man aged 45-60 years who received an inactivated influenza vaccine. CDR3 nucleotides: TGCGCCAGCAGCCAGGGACAGGGAGTACACGAGCAGTACTTC. Amino acids: CASSQGQGVHEQYF.